This T cell receptor beta chain was retrieved from a study of identical twins. This clonotype was seen only a few times. V lost 5 bases, J lost 5 bases, and 19 bases lay in between. Germline lookup yields CDR1 PRHDT and CDR2 FYEKMQ (reference sequence). The length of the CDR3 is 15 residues. TCRdb reanalysed the 5' RACE reads using MiXCR and keeps one entry per CDR3 protein. The table lists 570,000 or so distinct CDR3 sequences, approximately 9.6% of them singletons. The same sample was also used in a study of yellow fever vaccine responses in identical twins.

Sequenced sample: PBMCs. The TCR sequence derives from a woman younger than 35 in good health. V is TRBV13 and J is TRBJ2-7; D assignment may be TRBD1 or TRBD2 (5 bases each). The CDR3 DNA reads TGTGCCAGCAGCCCAACAGTAAACGAGGGGCACGAGCAGTACTTC. This translates into CASSPTVNEGHEQYF.